Below are 22 T cell receptor beta chains sequenced from a single sample in a study of T-cell memory formation after mild COVID-19. TCRdb fed the 5' RACE reads into MiXCR, producing one record per CDR3 protein. The data show about 200,000 distinct CDR3 sequences, with 9.5% to 10% seen just once and 3.5% held by the top ten. The source material was PBMCs or a T cell subset sorted from them (not recorded which). These receptors all stem from a man aged 18 to 30 who had mild COVID-19 (a few samples of this study predate the infection). Cell type and time point are not known.

The CDR3 nucleotides are TGTGCCAGCAGTTACGAAATAGTGGCTGAGCAGTTCTTC. This gives the protein CASSYEIVAEQFF. V and J are TRBV6-6 and TRBJ2-1; D call uncertain. This CDR3 region has 13 residues. The germline CDR1 and CDR2 sequences are MNHNY and SVGAGI (reference sequence). V lost 2 bases and J lost 9, with 11 bases in between.

This clonotype was detected only a few times. V gene TRBV6-6 combines with J gene TRBJ1-4; TRBD1 matches at 8 bases. Germline V lookup: CDR1 MNHNY, CDR2 SVGAGI (reference sequence). The CDR3 covers 18 residues. The ends lost 0 bases at V and 6 bases at J; junction bases unmatched: 12. DNA of the CDR3: TGTGCCAGCAGTTACTCGTTTTCAGGGGGCGTCTGGGATGAAAAACTGTTTTTT. Amino acid sequence: CASSYSFSGGVWDEKLFF.

This clonotype has more than one count but fewer than ten. The chain has TRBV3-1 and TRBJ1-2; a weak D match, TRBD1 (5 bases). Germline V CDR1 and CDR2: LGHDT, YNNKEL (reference sequence). The germline V and J ends were trimmed by 3 bases and 8 bases, with 13 bases remaining between them. This CDR3 has 13 residues. The CDR3 loop reads CASSQGDATGYTF. The CDR3 nucleotides are TGTGCCAGCAGCCAGGGGGACGCTACGGGCTACACCTTC.

This clonotype showed up just a few times. The V and J genes are TRBV27 and TRBJ1-5; a possible D gene is TRBD1 (5 bases). Trimming cost V 2 bases and J 4 bases, with 18 bases left between them. Germline V gene lookup returns CDR1 MNHEY and CDR2 SMNVEV (reference sequence). The CDR3 has 17 residues. The CDR3: CASSLLRGGDRNQPQHF. The CDR3 bases are TGTGCCAGCAGTTTACTTCGGGGGGGTGATAGAAATCAGCCCCAGCATTTT.

This clonotype was counted only a few times. The chain couples TRBV7-3 to TRBJ1-1; unclear D gene. This CDR3 has 13 amino acids. V shed 2 bases and J shed 1 base, with 5 bases lying between them. Germline-derived CDR1 and CDR2 are SGHTA and FQGTGA. The CDR3 DNA follows: TGTGCCAGCAGCTTAGCAAAGAACACTGAAGCTTTCTTT. Protein: CASSLAKNTEAFF.

This clonotype was recorded a few times. The V call is TRBV5-1, the J call TRBJ1-1; the D gene is possibly TRBD1 (5 bases). This CDR3 has 17 amino acids. The V and J ends lost 0 bases and 4 bases respectively, with 19 bases between them. CDR1 is SGHRS, CDR2 YFSETQ, per germline. The DNA for the CDR3 is TGCGCCAGCAGCTTGGCCCCCCAGGGCTCGTACGGCACTGAAGCTTTCTTT. As protein: CASSLAPQGSYGTEAFF.

There are a few counts of this clonotype. The V and J genes are TRBV5-1 and TRBJ2-1; D remains ambiguous. This CDR3 has 14 residues. Germline assignment: CDR1 SGHRS and CDR2 YFSETQ. Trimming cost V 3 bases and J 0 bases, with 7 bases left between them. The CDR3 DNA sequence: TGCGCCAGCAGCTGGGTGAGCTCCTACAATGAGCAGTTCTTC. It is translated as CASSWVSSYNEQFF.

The chain couples TRBV4-3 to TRBJ1-6; maybe TRBD1 (6 bases). Trimming removed 0 bases at V and 6 bases at J, with 15 bases between. CDR1 and CDR2 from the germline V gene are LGHNA and YSLEER. This CDR3 region has 17 residues. CDR3 loop: CASSQDRDTRGNSPLHF. The CDR3 DNA sequence: TGCGCCAGCAGCCAAGACCGGGATACCAGGGGTAATTCACCCCTCCACTTT.

This clonotype was counted between two and nine times. The V gene is TRBV10-2, the J gene TRBJ1-4; D call uncertain. The CDR3 runs to 15 residues. Trimming took 8 bases from V and 8 from J, leaving 21 bases between them. Germline CDR1 WSHSY, CDR2 SAAADI. CDR3 nucleotides: TGCGCCAGCGCGGGAAATGATGTCGCGACAGAAAAACTGTTTTTT. Its translation: CASAGNDVATEKLFF.

This clonotype has at least ten counts. The V gene is TRBV6-2 or TRBV6-3, the J gene TRBJ2-5, with a weak D call TRBD2 (5 bases). There are 12 residues in the CDR3. Trimming removed 6 bases from V and 3 bases from J, with 8 bases in between. CDR1 is MNHEY, CDR2 SVGEGT, per germline. Here the CDR3 DNA reads TGTGCCAGCAGCTCAGCGGAAGAGACCCAGTACTTC. Its protein is CASSSAEETQYF.

For this clonotype: A much larger clone lies a single base off, so this may be a read error. The chain employs TRBV7-2 and TRBJ1-5; D remains ambiguous. CDR3 size: 13 residues. CDR1 SGHTA and CDR2 FQGNSA come from the germline V gene. CDR3 region: CARSLSSNQPQHF. CDR3 DNA sequence: TGTGCCAGAAGCTTGAGTAGCAATCAGCCCCAGCATTTT.

This clonotype was counted only a few times. The rearrangement uses TRBV7-9 and TRBJ1-3; no clear D. This CDR3 has 15 amino acids. Trimming stripped 1 base from V and 1 base from J, with 8 bases between. CDR1 is SEHNR, CDR2 FQNEAQ, per germline (reference sequence). In DNA form, the CDR3 reads TGTGCCAGCAGCTTAGGAGGCAGGTCTGGAAACACCATATATTTT. The encoded protein is CASSLGGRSGNTIYF.

Only a few counts were recorded for this clonotype. The CDR3, as DNA: TGTGCCAGCAGCTCCCCGGGACTAGCGGGGGGTGAGCAGTTCTTC. Translation: CASSSPGLAGGEQFF. This chain connects TRBV7-3 to TRBJ2-1; the match to TRBD2 covers 15 bases. Unmatched junction bases numbered 4, after V lost 4 bases and J lost 9 bases. Germline CDR1 SGHTA, CDR2 FQGTGA. The CDR3 length is 15 residues. Complete variable domain (other parts from reference TRBV7-3 and TRBJ2-1): GAGVSQTPSNKVTEKGKYVELRCDPISGHTALYWYRQSLGQGPEFLIYFQGTGAADDSGLPNDRFFAVRPEGSVSTLKIQRTERGDSAVYLCASSSPGLAGGEQFFGPGTRLTVL.

This clonotype was counted only a few times. The rearrangement uses TRBV6-1 and TRBJ2-5; D remains unclear. Germline CDR1 MNHNS, CDR2 SASEGT. This CDR3 region has 13 residues. V dropped 4 bases and J dropped 6 bases, with 12 bases sitting between them. CDR3 DNA: TGTGCCAGCAGTGGACCCCCTCGTCAGACCCAGTACTTC. It is translated as CASSGPPRQTQYF.

This chain uses TRBV6-5 with TRBJ1-2; no firm D call. The V gene lost 2 bases and the J gene lost 0 bases, with 4 bases spanning the gap. The CDR3 contains 13 residues. Germline lookup yields CDR1 MNHEY and CDR2 SVGAGI. The CDR3 sequence: CASSYMANYGYTF. The CDR3 region has the DNA TGTGCCAGCAGTTACATGGCTAACTATGGCTACACCTTC.

This sequence joins TRBV7-2 and TRBJ1-1; possibly TRBD1 for D (5 bases). V lost 4 bases to trimming and J lost 2 bases, with 17 bases between them. The CDR3 is made up of 16 amino acids. From germline, CDR1 is SGHTA and CDR2 FQGNSA. DNA for the CDR3: TGTGCCAGCAGCTCGGACCCGACAGCCCCTAACACTGAAGCTTTCTTT. Translation gives CASSSDPTAPNTEAFF.

This chain links TRBV7-2 with TRBJ2-3, with 8 nucleotides matching TRBD2. With 8 bases clipped from V and 2 bases from J, the junction kept 3 bases outside the gene matches. This CDR3 region has 13 residues. Germline V gene sequence: CDR1 SGHTA, CDR2 FQGNSA. The CDR3 sequence: CASVAGNTDTQYF. CDR3 nucleotides: TGTGCCAGCGTAGCGGGGAACACAGATACGCAGTATTTT. Full variable domain (remainder filled in from reference TRBV7-2 and TRBJ2-3): GAGVSQSPSNKVTEKGKDVELRCDPISGHTALYWYRQSLGQGLEFLIYFQGNSAPDKSGLPSDRFSAERTGGSVSTLTIQRTQQEDSAVYLCASVAGNTDTQYFGPGTRLTVL.

Many counts were recorded for this clonotype. The chain combines TRBV5-1 with TRBJ1-4; D is uncertain. Germline V CDR1 and CDR2: SGHRS, YFSETQ. This CDR3 spans 14 amino acids. V lost 4 bases to trimming and J lost 8 bases, with 15 bases between them. The CDR3 region is CASSMTVSEEKLFF. DNA for the CDR3: TGCGCCAGCAGCATGACCGTGTCAGAGGAAAAACTGTTTTTT.

The V gene is TRBV6-4, the J gene TRBJ2-4; D is perhaps TRBD2 (6 bases). With 7 bases removed from V and 3 bases from J, the gap between germline ends came to 16 bases. Germline CDR1 reads MRHNA; CDR2 reads SNTAGT. This CDR3 spans 15 amino acids. CDR3 sequence reads: CASTLSGENKNIQYF. The CDR3 DNA follows: TGTGCCAGCACTCTTAGCGGAGAGAACAAAAACATTCAGTACTTC.

This clonotype showed up just a few times. V usage is TRBV4-1 and J usage is TRBJ2-7, with D perhaps given as TRBD1 or TRBD2 (5 bases each). This CDR3 contains 14 residues. CDR1 MGHRA and CDR2 YSYEKL come from the germline V gene. With 1 base removed from V and 5 bases from J, the gap between germline ends came to 12 bases. This chain's CDR3 is CASSQAPSRDEQYF. The CDR3 DNA sequence: TGCGCCAGCAGCCAAGCGCCTAGCAGGGACGAGCAGTACTTC.

This clonotype was counted at least ten times. V usage is TRBV6-5 and J usage is TRBJ1-6; no clear D gene. Trimming took off 8 bases at V and 0 bases at J, with 14 bases between the two ends. This CDR3 is built from 16 residues. Germline V gene data show CDR1 as MNHEY and CDR2 as SVGAGI. The CDR3 spells CASWAASSSYNSPLHF. CDR3 nucleotide sequence: TGTGCCAGCTGGGCAGCCTCAAGCTCCTATAATTCACCCCTCCACTTT.

This chain connects TRBV12-3 or TRBV12-4 to TRBJ2-5; D might be TRBD1 (5 bases). V lost 2 bases and J lost 1, with 8 bases in between. The CDR3 covers 14 residues. CDR3 DNA: TGTGCCAGCAGTTTATGGGGCAGCCAAGAGACCCAGTACTTC. Translating it yields CASSLWGSQETQYF.